Reported below is one T cell receptor beta chain. The authors' processing: By means of reference gene primer amplification, nucleated cell counts were estimated. TCRdb's copy holds only in-frame clones and misses some; the assay was immunoSEQ multiplex PCR. V and J calls and clone size are given by that table; D and trimming were obtained from the DNA. There are about 230,000 clones in the sample; around 83% occur only once, and 6.5% to 9% lies in the top ten. The data were taken from a study of blood T cell repertoires in COVID-19. CDR1 is MNHEY, CDR2 SMNVEV, per germline (reference sequence). Trimming pared 3 bases from V and 1 base from J, leaving 9 bases between. The CDR3 spans 14 residues.

Sequenced material: peripheral blood. The receptor's source is a woman between 50 and 59 years old with acute or convalescent COVID-19. This chain joins TRBV27 and TRBJ1-1; D is unclear. The CDR3 region is CASSFSGSNTEAFF. The DNA of the CDR3 is TGTGCCAGCAGTTTTTCGGGGTCGAACACTGAAGCTTTCTTT.